This entry describes one TCR beta chain. The CDR3 consists of 19 residues. The germline V gene encodes CDR1 SGHNT and CDR2 YENEEA. V dropped 2 bases and J dropped 1 base, with 21 bases sitting between them. Here immunoSEQ multiplex PCR was the method, and the copy in TCRdb shows in-frame clones only, minus some. The profile shows some 150,000 clones, around 84% of them singletons. This specimen belongs to a study of blood T cell repertoires in COVID-19. Overall study: Whether acute or convalescent, the COVID-19 samples came from the United States, Italy and Spain.

V is TRBV11-3 and J is TRBJ2-1; D not resolved. This receptor was taken from a human donor in a cohort sampled during active COVID-19. Material for sequencing was peripheral blood. The CDR3 sequence is CASSLTRWAGRKSYNEQFF. The CDR3 DNA follows: TGTGCCAGCAGCTTAACCAGGTGGGCAGGCCGGAAATCCTACAATGAGCAGTTCTTC.